These 24 T cell receptor beta chains share one sample of origin, sequenced in a study of shared clonotypes between healthy human individuals. Sequenced by immunoSEQ multiplex PCR; TCRdb stores in-frame clones only, minus some. The repertoire holds some 2.4 million clones, with 93% as singletons. The material sequenced was naive CD4+ T cells from PBMCs. Subset meaning: CD45RA+ positively selected. Every receptor here comes from a man aged 18 to 30 in good health. Some clones in this sample may be carry-over from other donors' samples.

The chain's CDR3 is CASSLAGGPSYEQYF. The CDR3 bases are TGTGCCAGCAGCTTAGCGGGAGGCCCATCTTACGAGCAGTACTTC. V usage is TRBV7-3 and J usage is TRBJ2-7, with TRBD2 matching 8 bases. Unmatched junction bases numbered 7, after V lost 2 bases and J lost 4 bases. The CDR3 extends over 15 amino acids. From germline, CDR1 is SGHTA and CDR2 FQGTGA.

This chain joins TRBV19 and TRBJ2-7; D is perhaps TRBD1 (5 bases). Germline V CDR1 and CDR2: LNHDA, SQIVND (reference sequence). The CDR3 spans 11 residues. Trimming took 4 bases from V and 6 from J, leaving 7 bases between them. The CDR3 protein is CASSTGIEQYF. The CDR3 DNA sequence: TGTGCCAGTAGTACAGGGATCGAGCAGTACTTC.

V gene TRBV20-1 combines with J gene TRBJ1-1; D call uncertain. The V end was cut by 5 bases, the J end by 5 bases, with 9 bases between. Germline V gene lookup returns CDR1 DFQATT and CDR2 SNEGSKA (reference sequence). The CDR3 is 11 residues long. The CDR3 spells CSAQRTTEAFF. In DNA form, the CDR3 reads TGCAGTGCTCAAAGGACTACTGAAGCTTTCTTT.

With respect to this clone: Other DNA sequences in this specimen translate into the identical CDR3. This chain connects TRBV20-1 to TRBJ2-5; no definite D call. V was trimmed by 3 bases and J by 5 bases, leaving 4 bases between them. The CDR3 consists of 10 residues. Germline V gives CDR1 DFQATT, CDR2 SNEGSKA (reference sequence). The chain's CDR3 is CSASWETQYF. CDR3 DNA: TGCAGTGCTAGCTGGGAGACCCAGTACTTC.

The sample holds one count of this clone. The chain employs TRBV27 and TRBJ2-7; TRBD1 matches at 10 bases. Germline lookup yields CDR1 MNHEY and CDR2 SMNVEV (reference sequence). J gave up 4 bases and V 8 bases, and 5 bases lay outside the gene matches. The CDR3 has 13 amino acids. CDR3 DNA: TGTGCCAGCGCTAGGGACAGGGGTTACGAGCAGTACTTC. As protein: CASARDRGYEQYF.

The V and J genes are TRBV5-1 and TRBJ1-6; tentative D call: TRBD1 (5 bases). The V gene lost 0 bases and the J gene lost 7 bases, with 14 bases spanning the gap. CDR3 length: 16 residues. Germline V gene lookup returns CDR1 SGHRS and CDR2 YFSETQ. CDR3 in amino acids: CASSLVAGAGNSPLHF. For the CDR3, the DNA is TGCGCCAGCAGCTTGGTCGCCGGGGCGGGCAATTCACCCCTCCACTTT.

The chain carries TRBV4-1 and TRBJ2-6; maybe TRBD1 (6 bases). In germline, CDR1 is MGHRA, CDR2 YSYEKL. The germline V and J ends were trimmed by 1 base and 8 bases, with 12 bases remaining between them. The CDR3 is made up of 15 amino acids. CDR3 amino acids: CASSQGQVRSNVLTF. The CDR3 DNA sequence: TGCGCCAGCAGCCAAGGACAGGTCAGGTCCAACGTCCTGACTTTC.

V usage is TRBV5-6 and J usage is TRBJ2-5; D call uncertain. This CDR3 is built from 13 residues. Germline assignment: CDR1 SGHDT and CDR2 YYEEEE. Trimming left V 2 bases short and J 5 bases short, with 10 bases between. CDR3 bases: TGTGCCAGCAGCTTTTCGATGGGGGAGACCCAGTACTTC. Translated: CASSFSMGETQYF.

The V and J genes are TRBV11-2 and TRBJ2-5, with D maybe TRBD1 (5 bases). The CDR3 loop spans 19 amino acids. Germline V CDR1 and CDR2: SGHAT, FQNNGV. Trimming took off 2 bases at V and 1 base at J, with 23 bases between the two ends. The CDR3 here is CASSLWTRAFRVAQETQYF. The CDR3 DNA sequence: TGTGCCAGCAGCTTATGGACCCGGGCGTTCAGGGTAGCCCAAGAGACCCAGTACTTC.

The chain uses TRBV5-6 and TRBJ2-1; D is uncertain. The CDR3 length is 15 residues. V was shortened by 0 bases and J by 1 base, with 8 bases between the two germline ends. CDR1 is SGHDT and CDR2 is YYEEEE in the germline V gene. CDR3 nucleotides: TGTGCCAGCAGCTTGGTCTTCAGGTCCTACAATGAGCAGTTCTTC. It codes for CASSLVFRSYNEQFF.

This clone showed up just once. The chain uses TRBV18 and TRBJ2-3, with D uncertain. There are 14 residues in the CDR3. With 3 bases removed from V and 2 bases from J, the gap between germline ends came to 9 bases. Germline V gives CDR1 KGHSH, CDR2 LQKENI. DNA of the CDR3: TGTGCCAGCTCACCCCAGGAAACCACAGATACGCAGTATTTT. Amino acids: CASSPQETTDTQYF.

This rearrangement joins TRBV28 to TRBJ2-2, with 7 positions matching TRBD1. This CDR3 spans 16 amino acids. Germline V gene data show CDR1 as MDHEN and CDR2 as SYDVKM. Trimming cost V 7 bases and J 1 base; bases outside gene matches: 9. The DNA for the CDR3 is TGTGCCAGCACCCAAGGGGGACAGCGGAACACCGGGGAGCTGTTTTTT. It specifies CASTQGGQRNTGELFF.

Comment on this clone: Other DNA variants within this sample encode the same CDR3. The J gene is TRBJ2-1, the V gene TRBV28; 7 bases are a match to TRBD1. V gave up 6 bases and J gave up 3 bases; unmatched junction bases: 5. The CDR3 covers 14 residues. The germline V gene has CDR1 MDHEN and CDR2 SYDVKM. Here the CDR3 reads CASRTGTDYNEQFF. The CDR3 region has the DNA TGTGCCAGCAGAACCGGGACAGACTACAATGAGCAGTTCTTC.

The chain links TRBV19 to TRBJ1-4, with D possibly TRBD1 on 5 matching bases. CDR3 length: 15 amino acids. Germline CDR1 reads LNHDA; CDR2 reads SQIVND (reference sequence). Trimming removed 7 bases at V and 8 bases at J, with 20 bases between. CDR3 in amino acids: CASTTPGSRDEKLFF. The CDR3 region has the DNA TGTGCCAGTACCACCCCGGGGAGCAGGGACGAAAAACTGTTTTTT.

V gene TRBV18 combines with J gene TRBJ2-1; no firm D call. Germline CDR1 is KGHSH and CDR2 is LQKENI. V shed 2 bases and J shed 5 bases, with 7 bases lying between them. CDR3 length equals 13 residues. The CDR3 DNA sequence: TGTGCCAGCTCACCAGGCAATAACAATGAGCAGTTCTTC. It is translated as CASSPGNNNEQFF.

The chain recombines TRBV18 with TRBJ2-1, with 8 positions matching TRBD2. There are 17 residues in the CDR3. The V gene's germline CDR1 is KGHSH and CDR2 LQKENI. Unmatched junction bases numbered 9, after V lost 2 bases and J lost 3 bases. This CDR3 is CASSPVSGGSFYNEQFF. The CDR3 DNA follows: TGTGCCAGCTCACCAGTATCGGGGGGGTCTTTCTACAATGAGCAGTTCTTC.

This chain links TRBV5-1 with TRBJ2-1; 8 nucleotides match TRBD2. V trimming: 1 base; J trimming: 8 bases; junction bases outside the gene matches: 11. The germline CDR1 and CDR2 sequences are SGHRS and YFSETQ. The CDR3 totals 16 residues. CDR3 protein: CASSLLASGSHYEQFF. The CDR3 region has the DNA TGCGCCAGCAGCTTGTTGGCCAGCGGGAGTCACTATGAGCAGTTCTTC.

This clone was seen only a few times. The same CDR3 arises from other DNA sequences in this sample as well. The chain links TRBV30 to TRBJ1-1; D perhaps matches TRBD1 (5 bases). The CDR3 sequence is 13 residues long. Trimming cost V 0 bases and J 3 bases, with 8 bases left between them. Germline values: CDR1 GTSNPN, CDR2 SVGIG (reference sequence). CDR3 DNA: TGTGCCTGGAGTGTTGGGGGGGACACTGAAGCTTTCTTT. Its protein product is CAWSVGGDTEAFF. The full variable domain, rest sourced from reference TRBV30 and TRBJ1-1, is SQTIHQWPATLVQPVGSPLSLECTVEGTSNPNLYWYRQAAGRGLQLLFYSVGIGQISSEVPQNLSASRPQDRQFILSSKKLLLSDSGFYLCAWSVGGDTEAFFGQGTRLTVV.

The gene calls are TRBV7-9 and TRBJ2-7; TRBD2 matches at 7 bases. CDR1 and CDR2 from the germline V gene are SEHNR and FQNEAQ (reference sequence). V shed 5 bases, J shed 0 bases, and the junction held 7 bases outside the gene matches. The CDR3 extends over 15 amino acids. In DNA form, the CDR3 reads TGTGCCAGCAGCCCCCAAGGACTAGTCTCCTACGAGCAGTACTTC. Protein sequence: CASSPQGLVSYEQYF.

This clone was found a few times. The same CDR3 is also encoded by other DNA sequences in this sample. CDR3 loop: CASSVDGRVNTEAFF. The DNA for the CDR3 is TGTGCCAGCAGCGTAGATGGCAGGGTGAACACTGAAGCTTTCTTT. The chain joins TRBV9 to TRBJ1-1; D may be TRBD1 (5 bases). The CDR3 has 15 residues. The V gene lost 0 bases and the J gene lost 0 bases, with 9 bases spanning the gap. Germline V gives CDR1 SGDLS, CDR2 YYNGEE.

This rearrangement joins TRBV28 to TRBJ1-5, with TRBD1 identical over 7 bases. The germline V gene has CDR1 MDHEN and CDR2 SYDVKM. Trimming took 5 bases from V and 1 from J; bases not matched to a gene: 5. The CDR3 runs to 15 residues. Here the CDR3 reads CASSPTGWSNQPQHF. The CDR3 DNA reads TGTGCCAGCAGTCCGACAGGGTGGAGCAATCAGCCCCAGCATTTT. The full variable domain, in which reference TRBV28 and TRBJ1-5 provide the parts outside the CDR3, is DVKVTQSSRYLVKRTGEKVFLECVQDMDHENMFWYRQDPGLGLRLIYFSYDVKMKEKGDIPEGYSVSREKKERFSLILESASTNQTSMYLCASSPTGWSNQPQHFGDGTRLSIL.

V usage is TRBV7-9 and J usage is TRBJ2-1, with 8 bases lining up with TRBD2. The CDR3 totals 15 residues. V dropped 5 bases and J dropped 5; count of bases not matched to a gene: 8. Germline-derived CDR1 and CDR2 are SEHNR and FQNEAQ (reference sequence). DNA of the CDR3: TGTGCCAGCAGCCTTAGCGGGACTTTCAACAATGAGCAGTTCTTC. As protein: CASSLSGTFNNEQFF.

This rearrangement joins TRBV9 to TRBJ2-1, with D perhaps matching TRBD1 or TRBD2 (5 bases each). CDR1 and CDR2 (germline): SGDLS, YYNGEE. The CDR3 consists of 15 residues. Trimming removed 4 bases from V and 4 bases from J, with 15 bases in between. The CDR3 region is CASSPSGLAYNEQFF. CDR3 coding DNA: TGTGCCAGCAGCCCCTCGGGGCTAGCATACAATGAGCAGTTCTTC.

In the case of this clone: The same CDR3 can be traced to other DNA sequences in this sample. The V call is TRBV9, the J call TRBJ2-2; TRBD2 is a possible D gene (5 bases). The CDR3 length is 15 residues. The germline CDR1 and CDR2 sequences are SGDLS and YYNGEE. The germline V and J ends were trimmed by 0 bases and 1 base, with 7 bases remaining between them. CDR3: CASSVAAGNTGELFF. The CDR3 DNA reads TGTGCCAGCAGCGTAGCTGCGGGGAACACCGGGGAGCTGTTTTTT.